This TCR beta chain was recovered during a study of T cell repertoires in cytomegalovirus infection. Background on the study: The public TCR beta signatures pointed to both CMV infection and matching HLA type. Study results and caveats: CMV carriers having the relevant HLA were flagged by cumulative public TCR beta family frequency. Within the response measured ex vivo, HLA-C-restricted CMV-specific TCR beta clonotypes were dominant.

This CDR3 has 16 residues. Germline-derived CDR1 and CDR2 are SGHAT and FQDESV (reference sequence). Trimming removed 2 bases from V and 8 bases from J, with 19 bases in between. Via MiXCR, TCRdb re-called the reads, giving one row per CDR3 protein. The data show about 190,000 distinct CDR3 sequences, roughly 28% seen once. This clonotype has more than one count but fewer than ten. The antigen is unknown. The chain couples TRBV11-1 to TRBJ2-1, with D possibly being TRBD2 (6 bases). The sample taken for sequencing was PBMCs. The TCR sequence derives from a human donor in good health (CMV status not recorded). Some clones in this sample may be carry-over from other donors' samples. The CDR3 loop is CASSLTRGGRGYEQFF. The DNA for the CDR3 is TGTGCCAGCAGCTTAACCCGGGGAGGAAGAGGTTATGAGCAGTTCTTC.